This T cell receptor (beta chain) was sequenced in a study of regulatory T cells in long-lasting Graves disease. Study-level findings and limits: Persistent Graves' patients showed a TCR diversity that was lower than that of newly diagnosed ones.

Noted time point: persistent/refractory GD, antithyroid drugs over 5 years with positive TRAb. After RNA was extracted from PBMCs, the TCR library was made from it. The patients were drawn from one endocrinology department in Xi'an, China. The CDR3 spans 13 residues. In germline, CDR1 is SQVTM, CDR2 ANQGSEA. Trimming left V 3 bases short and J 1 base short, with 8 bases between. Through Arm-PCR of CDR3 regions and iRepertoire HTBI primers, TCR beta libraries were built. TCRdb used MiXCR to reprocess the multiplex PCR reads, holding one entry per CDR3 protein. The repertoire holds fewer than 550,000 distinct CDR3 sequences, with roughly 21% as singletons. About this clonotype: The antigen is not known.

The clonotype comes from a female donor with Graves disease. This sequence joins TRBV29-1 and TRBJ2-3; D may correspond to TRBD1 or TRBD2 (6 bases each). The input for sequencing was peripheral blood mononuclear cells (PBMCs), taken when the disease was refractory, from a patient treated with antithyroid drugs. The DNA for the CDR3 is TGCAGCGTTGAGGGGGGCGGCACAGATACGCAGTATTTT. Translating it yields CSVEGGGTDTQYF.